The source of this T cell receptor beta chain is a study of long-term antiretroviral therapy in people with HIV. This clone has only one observation. The authors ran the immunoSEQ assay, v3.0, at survey level. Using immunoSEQ multiplex PCR, the repertoire was profiled, and TCRdb retains in-frame clones only, with some absent. Of 20,000 to 25,000 clones in the sample, around 83% were seen once. This CDR3 spans 18 amino acids. CDR1 and CDR2 (germline): MNHEY, SMNVEV (reference sequence). V was trimmed by 2 bases and J by 0 bases, leaving 17 bases between them. The chain has TRBV27 and TRBJ1-5; D gene uncertain. The sequencing here drew on unsorted PBMCs, taken 3 years after starting antiretroviral therapy. This TCR was recovered from a man aged 18 to 29 with HIV. The CDR3 region has the DNA TGTGCCAGCAGTTTAGGTTCCACCCAGAGTTATAGCAATCAGCCCCAGCATTTT. Translation gives CASSLGSTQSYSNQPQHF.